The source of this TCR beta chain is a study of blood T cell repertoires in COVID-19. For the study at large: Samples came from the United States, Italy and Spain, spanning acute and convalescent COVID-19. PBMCs, B-cell-depleted T cells, or T cells were the source of the cDNA or gDNA that made up the material.

V lost 2 bases, J lost 7 bases, and 5 bases lay in between. CDR1 and CDR2 from the germline V gene are SQVTM and ANQGSEA. There are 10 residues in the CDR3. In the authors' workflow: Amplification of reference gene primers was used by the study to estimate nucleated cell counts. The repertoire was sequenced with immunoSEQ multiplex PCR; TCRdb's copy has only in-frame clones and lacks some. Clonal size and the V and J genes are those of that table, whereas D and trimming came from the DNA. In the table there are roughly 120,000 clones, approximately 65% of which are singletons. Material: peripheral blood. The receptor was isolated from a woman aged 60 to 75 with acute or convalescent COVID-19. The chain carries TRBV29-1 and TRBJ1-2; D is ambiguous. CDR3 coding DNA: TGCAGCGTTGAATCAGGTGGCTACACCTTC. It translates to CSVESGGYTF.